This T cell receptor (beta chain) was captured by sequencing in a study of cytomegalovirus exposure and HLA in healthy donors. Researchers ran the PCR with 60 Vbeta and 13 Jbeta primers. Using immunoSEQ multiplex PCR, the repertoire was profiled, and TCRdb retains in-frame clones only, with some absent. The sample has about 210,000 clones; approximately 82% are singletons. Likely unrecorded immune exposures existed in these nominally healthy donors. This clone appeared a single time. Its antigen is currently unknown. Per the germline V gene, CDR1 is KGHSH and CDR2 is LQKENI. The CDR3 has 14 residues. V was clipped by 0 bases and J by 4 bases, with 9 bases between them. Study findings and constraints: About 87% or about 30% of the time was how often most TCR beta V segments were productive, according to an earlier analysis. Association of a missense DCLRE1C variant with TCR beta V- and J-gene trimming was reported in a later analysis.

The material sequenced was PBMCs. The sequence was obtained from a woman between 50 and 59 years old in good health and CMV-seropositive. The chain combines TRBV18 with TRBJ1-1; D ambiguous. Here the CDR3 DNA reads TGTGCCAGCTCACCACCGGGCGCTCTCACTGAAGCTTTCTTT. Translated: CASSPPGALTEAFF.